What follows are 23 T cell receptor beta chains derived from one specimen sequenced in a study of blood T cell repertoires in COVID-19. Profiling relied on immunoSEQ multiplex PCR, and the TCRdb table lists in-frame clones only, not all of them. The sample has about 380,000 clones, around 92% seen once. Specimen: peripheral blood. The receptor source for this set is a man aged 40-49 years with acute or convalescent COVID-19.

The rearrangement joins TRBV6-5 to TRBJ1-2, with D unresolved. The germline V and J ends were trimmed by 11 bases and 4 bases, with 17 bases remaining between them. This CDR3 has 13 residues. In germline, CDR1 is MNHEY, CDR2 SVGAGI. CDR3: CAGEEGPFYGYTF. CDR3 DNA: TGTGCCGGGGAAGAGGGCCCGTTCTATGGCTACACCTTC.

This chain links TRBV28 with TRBJ1-1; possible D gene TRBD1, 5 bases. Germline CDR1 is MDHEN and CDR2 is SYDVKM. With 3 bases removed from V and 0 bases from J, the gap between germline ends came to 11 bases. The CDR3 contains 15 residues. This CDR3 reads CASSFRAGMNTEAFF. As DNA, the CDR3 is TGTGCCAGCAGTTTTAGGGCAGGGATGAACACTGAAGCTTTCTTT. The complete variable domain, with remaining parts taken from reference TRBV28 and TRBJ1-1, reads DVKVTQSSRYLVKRTGEKVFLECVQDMDHENMFWYRQDPGLGLRLIYFSYDVKMKEKGDIPEGYSVSREKKERFSLILESASTNQTSMYLCASSFRAGMNTEAFFGQGTRLTVV.

The CDR3 sequence: CASKAGGTDTQYF. DNA for the CDR3: TGTGCCAGCAAAGCGGGGGGGACAGATACGCAGTATTTT. The chain joins TRBV3-1 (or the pseudogene TRBV3-2) to TRBJ2-3; 10 positions agree with TRBD2. The V gene's germline CDR1 is LGHDT and CDR2 YNNKEL (reference sequence). V lost 7 bases and J lost 3; bases outside the gene matches: 1. This CDR3 has 13 amino acids.

The chain uses TRBV7-2 and TRBJ2-7; TRBD2 matches at 7 bases. Germline CDR1 and CDR2: SGHTA and FQGNSA. With V trimmed by 5 bases and J by 5 bases, 9 bases remained unmatched. This CDR3 comprises 14 residues. The CDR3: CASSPLRTSDEQYF. CDR3 nucleotides: TGTGCCAGCAGCCCCCTACGGACTAGTGACGAGCAGTACTTC.

This chain joins TRBV28 and TRBJ2-7; D gene unclear. CDR3 length equals 11 residues. The V gene's germline CDR1 is MDHEN and CDR2 SYDVKM. With 3 bases removed from V and 6 bases from J, the gap between germline ends came to 6 bases. This chain's CDR3 is CASSFRVEQYF. In nucleotides, the CDR3 is TGTGCCAGCAGTTTCCGGGTCGAGCAGTACTTC.

This clone was detected only once. The chain uses TRBV6-2 or TRBV6-3 and TRBJ2-7; weak D call: TRBD1 (6 bases). V lost 6 bases to trimming and J lost 6 bases, with 18 bases between them. The CDR3 covers 14 residues. Germline V gene data show CDR1 as MNHEY and CDR2 as SVGEGT. The CDR3 DNA follows: TGTGCCAGCAGCCCCACGGAAGGGGGAGCCGAGCAGTACTTC. It specifies CASSPTEGGAEQYF.

This clone has a handful of counts. The chain joins TRBV6-2 or TRBV6-3 to TRBJ2-5, with 7 bases matching TRBD2. The V and J ends lost 5 bases and 7 bases, in that order; junction bases with no gene match: 13. In germline, CDR1 is MNHEY, CDR2 SVGEGT. The CDR3 contains 15 residues. As DNA, the CDR3 is TGTGCCAGCAGTGCACTAGCGAGATCCAGGTGGACCCAGTACTTC. This translates into CASSALARSRWTQYF.

The chain combines TRBV5-1 with TRBJ2-5, with 7 positions matching TRBD2. CDR3 length: 15 residues. Trimming at V came to 0 bases and at J to 0 bases, leaving 2 bases not matched to a gene. Germline V CDR1 and CDR2: SGHRS, YFSETQ. This CDR3 reads CASSLGGLDQETQYF. The DNA of the CDR3 is TGCGCCAGCAGCTTGGGTGGACTAGACCAAGAGACCCAGTACTTC. Full variable domain (outside the CDR3, taken from reference TRBV5-1 and TRBJ2-5): KAGVTQTPRYLIKTRGQQVTLSCSPISGHRSVSWYQQTPGQGLQFLFEYFSETQRNKGNFPGRFSGRQFSNSRSEMNVSTLELGDSALYLCASSLGGLDQETQYFGPGTRLLVL.

V and J are TRBV2 and TRBJ2-5; unclear D gene. Germline assignment: CDR1 SNHLY and CDR2 FYNNEI. CDR3 length: 13 residues. Deletions cut 5 bases from V and 4 bases from J, with 11 bases between. The CDR3 coding sequence is TGTGCCAGCAGTCCCCGGGTCGGAGAGACCCAGTACTTC. This translates into CASSPRVGETQYF.

The rearrangement links TRBV6-6 to TRBJ2-4, with 8 bases aligning to TRBD1. CDR1 is MNHNY, CDR2 SVGAGI, per germline (reference sequence). After removal of 2 bases from V and 6 bases from J, the junction contained 3 bases not matched to a gene. The CDR3 runs to 14 residues. DNA for the CDR3: TGTGCCAGCAGTTACCAGGGGGCCTCAAACATTCAGTACTTC. This sequence encodes CASSYQGASNIQYF.

The CDR3 region is CASSTGVGSAPLHF. The DNA of the CDR3 is TGTGCCAGCAGCACGGGAGTAGGGTCCGCACCCCTCCACTTT. This chain uses TRBV5-5 with TRBJ1-6; no clear D gene. The CDR3 consists of 14 residues. V dropped 4 bases and J dropped 11 bases, with 16 bases sitting between them. The V gene's germline CDR1 is SGHKS and CDR2 YYEKEE (reference sequence).

This clone was recorded only once. V gene TRBV29-1 combines with J gene TRBJ2-1; 8 nucleotides match TRBD2. CDR3 length: 19 residues. The V gene end was trimmed by 2 bases and the J gene end by 0 bases; junction bases not matched to a gene: 15. Germline V gene lookup returns CDR1 SQVTM and CDR2 ANQGSEA. The DNA for the CDR3 is TGCAGCGTTGAACGTACTAGCGGATGGAGAACGGGCTCCTACAATGAGCAGTTCTTC. It specifies CSVERTSGWRTGSYNEQFF.

V is TRBV27 and J is TRBJ2-1, with TRBD1 matching over 11 bases. This CDR3 contains 19 residues. Germline V gene data show CDR1 as MNHEY and CDR2 as SMNVEV (reference sequence). V was clipped by 1 base and J by 2 bases; unmatched bases: 10. For the CDR3, the DNA is TGTGCCAGCAGTTTATTGCTTTTGTCGGGACAGGGGGCCTACAATGAGCAGTTCTTC. Translation gives CASSLLLLSGQGAYNEQFF.

This rearrangement joins TRBV14 to TRBJ1-2, with 9 bases that match TRBD1. This CDR3 is built from 16 residues. The germline CDR1 and CDR2 sequences are SGHDN and FVKESK. After removal of 0 bases from V and 4 bases from J, the junction contained 6 bases not matched to a gene. CDR3 protein: CASSQDLRTGAYGYTF. The CDR3 nucleotides are TGTGCCAGCAGCCAAGATCTTCGGACAGGGGCCTATGGCTACACCTTC.

The chain is built from TRBV5-1 and TRBJ1-1; 7 bases line up with TRBD1. This CDR3 region has 17 residues. V trimming: 5 bases; J trimming: 3 bases; junction bases outside the gene matches: 16. The germline gives CDR1 SGHRS, CDR2 YFSETQ. In DNA form, the CDR3 reads TGCGCCAGCAGTTCAGGGGGAAGGGGGCCGGGGGACACTGAAGCTTTCTTT. This encodes CASSSGGRGPGDTEAFF.

The J gene is TRBJ1-1, the V gene TRBV13; 7 bases map to TRBD1. The CDR3 contains 17 residues. Trimming at V came to 5 bases and at J to 0 bases, leaving 12 bases not matched to a gene. Germline CDR1 PRHDT, CDR2 FYEKMQ (reference sequence). The CDR3 bases are TGTGCCAGCAGCCCAACCGGACAGGCTTTCATGAACACTGAAGCTTTCTTT. This translates into CASSPTGQAFMNTEAFF.

The genes are TRBV10-2 and TRBJ2-7; 12 nucleotides match TRBD1. CDR3 length: 15 residues. The germline V gene encodes CDR1 WSHSY and CDR2 SAAADI. Germline trimming cut 5 bases from V and 5 bases from J; bases unmatched to any gene: 7. The CDR3 sequence: CASSTGTGGGHEQYF. CDR3 bases: TGCGCCAGCAGTACCGGGACAGGGGGCGGGCACGAGCAGTACTTC.

The chain links TRBV5-4 to TRBJ2-7, with D tentatively TRBD1 (6 bases). Looked up from germline, CDR1 is SGHNT and CDR2 is YYREEE (reference sequence). This CDR3 region has 12 residues. Deletions cut 4 bases from V and 2 bases from J, with 7 bases between. Here the CDR3 DNA reads TGTGCCAGCAGCCGGGACACCTACGAGCAGTACTTC. It encodes CASSRDTYEQYF.

This clone appeared a few times. The chain links TRBV12-3 or TRBV12-4 to TRBJ1-4, with 8 bases lining up with TRBD1. The CDR3 has 13 residues. Trimming removed 6 bases from V and 10 bases from J; junction bases left unmatched: 7. CDR3 sequence (DNA): TGTGCCAGCAGGTGGGGGACAGGACGAAAACTGTTTTTT. Its protein is CASRWGTGRKLFF.

CDR3 nucleotide sequence: TGCGCCAGCAGCCTATCGACAGGGGGAGGCACCGGGGAGCTGTTTTTT. As protein: CASSLSTGGGTGELFF. V usage is TRBV5-1 and J usage is TRBJ2-2, with 9 bases fitting TRBD1. The CDR3 runs to 16 residues. Germline CDR1 is SGHRS and CDR2 is YFSETQ. The V and J ends lost 4 bases and 4 bases, in that order; junction bases with no gene match: 8.

CDR3 DNA: TGTGCCAGCAGCTTGATTAGATCGGGTAACACTGAAGCTTTCTTT. Its translation is CASSLIRSGNTEAFF. The J gene is TRBJ1-1, the V gene TRBV7-3, with D uncertain. With 3 bases removed from V and 2 bases from J, the gap between germline ends came to 13 bases. The CDR3 is 15 amino acids. The germline V gene has CDR1 SGHTA and CDR2 FQGTGA. The full variable domain, rest sourced from reference TRBV7-3 and TRBJ1-1, is GAGVSQTPSNKVTEKGKYVELRCDPISGHTALYWYRQSLGQGPEFLIYFQGTGAADDSGLPNDRFFAVRPEGSVSTLKIQRTERGDSAVYLCASSLIRSGNTEAFFGQGTRLTVV.

The chain uses TRBV2 and TRBJ2-2, with TRBD2 matching over 16 bases. V shed 2 bases and J 8 bases; nucleotides not matched to a gene: 8. The CDR3 has 18 amino acids. Looked up from germline, CDR1 is SNHLY and CDR2 is FYNNEI. CDR3 loop: CASSEMGLAGGPGGELFF. The CDR3 coding sequence is TGTGCCAGCAGTGAAATGGGACTAGCGGGAGGGCCTGGTGGGGAGCTGTTTTTT. The full variable domain, in which reference TRBV2 and TRBJ2-2 provide the parts outside the CDR3, is EPEVTQTPSHQVTQMGQEVILRCVPISNHLYFYWYRQILGQKVEFLVSFYNNEISEKSEIFDDQFSVERPDGSNFTLKIRSTKLEDSAMYFCASSEMGLAGGPGGELFFGEGSRLTVL.

This clone was seen a few times. This chain uses TRBV7-3 with TRBJ2-1; D may be TRBD2 (6 bases). Trimming pared 0 bases from V and 4 bases from J, leaving 16 bases between. CDR3 length: 17 amino acids. CDR1 is SGHTA, CDR2 FQGTGA, per germline. CDR3 sequence reads: CASSLTGISGRYNEQFF. In nucleotides, the CDR3 is TGTGCCAGCAGCTTAACTGGGATTAGCGGAAGGTACAATGAGCAGTTCTTC.